This T cell receptor beta chain appears in the sequencing data of a study of Tregs in tolerant kidney transplant recipients. Thawed PBMCs were FACS-sorted into unstimulated CD4+CD25+CD127- regulatory T cells, CD4+CD25- non-regulatory cells, CD4 and CD8 cells. Here immunoSEQ multiplex PCR was the method, and the copy in TCRdb shows in-frame clones only, minus some. This table holds around 85,000 clones, 91% found once. Germline CDR1 reads SGHRS; CDR2 reads YFSETQ. The CDR3 is 15 amino acids. Trimming stripped 5 bases from V and 0 bases from J, with 12 bases between. Sample: Tregs from blood, taken before the transplant. This receptor was identified in a human donor who received a combined kidney and bone marrow transplant. The chain links TRBV5-1 to TRBJ2-1; maybe TRBD1 (6 bases). CDR3 DNA: TGCGCCAGCAGACCGACAGGCAGCTCCTACAATGAGCAGTTCTTC. It is translated as CASRPTGSSYNEQFF.